The 28 T cell receptor beta chains listed next were all sequenced from one sample in a study of T-cell memory formation after mild COVID-19. MiXCR, run by TCRdb on the 5' RACE reads, gives a single entry per CDR3 protein. Of about 200,000 distinct CDR3 sequences listed, about a sixth are singletons. Sequencing was done on a sample of PBMCs or a T cell subset sorted from them (not recorded which). The receptors shown here come from an adult woman who had mild COVID-19 (a few samples of this study predate the infection). Cell type and time point are not known.

The V gene is TRBV21-1, the J gene TRBJ2-2; the table calls TRBD2, which could not be checked here. TRBV21-1 is classified as a pseudogene. The CDR3 is made up of 16 amino acids. The CDR3 loop is CASNTSGRANTGELFF. CDR3 DNA sequence: TGTGCCAGCAACACTAGCGGGAGGGCGAACACCGGGGAGCTGTTTTTT.

The table lists this clonotype with many counts. V is TRBV20-1 and J is TRBJ2-1, with 7 bases fitting TRBD2. Germline CDR1 reads DFQATT; CDR2 reads SNEGSKA (reference sequence). This CDR3 has 14 residues. With 0 bases clipped from V and 6 bases from J, the junction kept 5 bases outside the gene matches. DNA for the CDR3: TGCAGTGCTAGAGATTCCCGGACTAGCAATGAGCAGTTCTTC. Protein: CSARDSRTSNEQFF.

This clonotype has only a few counts. The V call is TRBV6-1, the J call TRBJ1-4; 8 bases match TRBD1. CDR1 MNHNS and CDR2 SASEGT come from the germline V gene. This CDR3 has 15 amino acids. Germline trimming cut 6 bases from V and 2 bases from J; bases unmatched to any gene: 5. Here the CDR3 reads CASRGTGPTNEKLFF. For the CDR3, the DNA is TGTGCCAGCAGGGGGACAGGACCTACTAATGAAAAACTGTTTTTT.

The V gene is TRBV4-2, the J gene TRBJ2-5; D perhaps matches TRBD2 (6 bases). The CDR3 has 14 residues. V was pared by 1 base and J by 5 bases, with 11 bases between. CDR1 and CDR2 (germline): LGHNA, YNFKEQ. The CDR3 loop is CASSQGDREETQYF. Written as DNA, the CDR3 is TGTGCCAGCAGCCAAGGAGATCGGGAGGAGACCCAGTACTTC.

The rearrangement joins TRBV12-3 or TRBV12-4 to TRBJ2-5; D possibly corresponds to TRBD2 (5 bases). Trimming left V 3 bases short and J 8 bases short, with 10 bases between. The CDR3 is 12 amino acids. CDR3 DNA: TGTGCCAGCAGTTTTGTCAGGACTACCCAGTACTTC. Translated: CASSFVRTTQYF.

This clonotype has just a few counts. The V and J genes are TRBV12-3 or TRBV12-4 and TRBJ2-5; no firm D call. V lost 3 bases to trimming and J lost 3 bases, with 14 bases between them. The length of the CDR3 is 15 residues. The chain's CDR3 is CASSLALRSKETQYF. In DNA form, the CDR3 reads TGTGCCAGCAGTTTGGCCCTGAGATCGAAAGAGACCCAGTACTTC.

This clonotype appeared a few times. This chain joins TRBV28 and TRBJ1-2; 7 bases are shared with TRBD1. J was trimmed by 4 bases and V by 6 bases; bases with no gene match: 8. Germline loops: CDR1 MDHEN, CDR2 SYDVKM. The CDR3 is 14 residues long. DNA for the CDR3: TGTGCCAGCAGCACGACAGGGAGGGCCTATGGCTACACCTTC. It translates to CASSTTGRAYGYTF.

This clonotype showed up many times. The chain has TRBV5-1 and TRBJ2-4, with TRBD1 matching over 7 bases. The ends lost 2 bases at V and 0 bases at J; junction bases unmatched: 8. The CDR3 has 17 amino acids. The germline gives CDR1 SGHRS, CDR2 YFSETQ. DNA of the CDR3: TGCGCCAGCAGCTTCGGGACAGAACTTTTAGCCAAAAACATTCAGTACTTC. It translates to CASSFGTELLAKNIQYF. Full variable domain (rest looked up from reference TRBV5-1 and TRBJ2-4): KAGVTQTPRYLIKTRGQQVTLSCSPISGHRSVSWYQQTPGQGLQFLFEYFSETQRNKGNFPGRFSGRQFSNSRSEMNVSTLELGDSALYLCASSFGTELLAKNIQYFGAGTRLSVL.

A few counts support this clonotype. The gene calls are TRBV29-1 and TRBJ2-7; 11 nucleotides line up with TRBD1. This CDR3 contains 15 residues. V lost 4 bases to trimming and J lost 5 bases; unmatched junction nucleotides: 10. Germline V gives CDR1 SQVTM, CDR2 ANQGSEA. CDR3 bases: TGCAGCGTTGGCGGGACAGGGGGAGGTTGGGACGAGCAGTACTTC. Its protein product is CSVGGTGGGWDEQYF.

The DNA for the CDR3 is TGTGCCACCAGCAGAGATCGGGGACAGGGGGTTTATGAGCAGTTCTTC. This sequence encodes CATSRDRGQGVYEQFF. This chain connects TRBV15 to TRBJ2-1; 11 nucleotides align to TRBD1. With 0 bases clipped from V and 8 bases from J, the junction kept 6 bases outside the gene matches. From germline, CDR1 is LNHNV and CDR2 YYDKDF (reference sequence). CDR3 length: 16 residues.

At least ten counts were recorded for this clonotype. The chain carries TRBV7-6 and TRBJ2-1; TRBD2 is a possible D gene (6 bases). V was shortened by 1 base and J by 8 bases, with 12 bases between the two germline ends. Looked up from germline, CDR1 is SGHVS and CDR2 is FNYEAQ. There are 14 residues in the CDR3. This chain's CDR3 is CASSLDAGFYEQFF. The CDR3 bases are TGTGCCAGCAGCTTAGACGCGGGATTCTATGAGCAGTTCTTC.

This clonotype has a count of ten or more. The gene calls are TRBV27 and TRBJ2-5, with 8 bases fitting TRBD2. The J segment lost 4 bases and the V segment lost 8 bases, leaving 6 bases of the junction unmatched. This CDR3 comprises 13 residues. In germline, CDR1 is MNHEY, CDR2 SMNVEV (reference sequence). The CDR3 DNA reads as TGTGCCAGCCGCCCCGCGGGGGGAGAGACCCAGTACTTC. Protein: CASRPAGGETQYF.

The chain couples TRBV3-1 to TRBJ1-1, with D maybe TRBD1 (5 bases). CDR3 length: 14 amino acids. The V and J ends lost 4 bases and 3 bases respectively, with 12 bases between them. Germline CDR1 LGHDT, CDR2 YNNKEL (reference sequence). CDR3 sequence (DNA): TGTGCCAGCAGCCGACAGAACTCCCACACTGAAGCTTTCTTT. Its translation is CASSRQNSHTEAFF.

The chain recombines TRBV20-1 with TRBJ2-2; no clear D gene. Trimming left V 1 base short and J 7 bases short, with 10 bases between. Per germline, CDR1 DFQATT and CDR2 SNEGSKA (reference sequence). There are 13 residues in the CDR3. CDR3 nucleotides: TGCAGTGCTAGAGCTGGCCCAAACGGGGAGCTGTTTTTT. Its translation: CSARAGPNGELFF.

The chain combines TRBV7-3 with TRBJ1-1; 7 nucleotides match TRBD1. Germline V CDR1 and CDR2: SGHTA, FQGTGA. Germline trimming cut 5 bases from V and 4 bases from J; bases unmatched to any gene: 13. This CDR3 is built from 16 residues. The CDR3 sequence is CASSPGGGGGGTEAFF. CDR3 nucleotides: TGTGCCAGCAGCCCCGGTGGAGGGGGCGGTGGCACTGAAGCTTTCTTT.

The chain couples TRBV15 to TRBJ2-1; D is unclear. Trimming removed 3 bases at V and 4 bases at J, with 7 bases between. The CDR3 is 13 residues long. From germline, CDR1 is LNHNV and CDR2 YYDKDF (reference sequence). The CDR3 here is CATSRGFYNEQFF. CDR3 bases: TGTGCCACCAGCAGGGGGTTTTACAATGAGCAGTTCTTC.

The chain is built from TRBV12-3 or TRBV12-4 and TRBJ2-6, with TRBD1 matching over 10 bases. V trimming: 6 bases; J trimming: 17 bases; junction bases outside the gene matches: 16. The CDR3 spans 15 residues. CDR3 amino acids: CASSQTGGESRGVTF. The CDR3 nucleotides read TGTGCCAGCAGCCAGACAGGGGGCGAGTCGAGAGGTGTGACTTTC.

This clonotype was found a few times. The rearrangement uses TRBV25-1 and TRBJ1-6; 11 nucleotides line up with TRBD1. V was clipped by 6 bases and J by 9 bases; unmatched bases: 7. The CDR3 contains 15 residues. Per the germline V gene, CDR1 is MGHDK and CDR2 is SYGVNS. CDR3 bases: TGTGCCAGCAGCCTTGGGACAGGGGGAATTTCACCCCTCCACTTT. The encoded protein is CASSLGTGGISPLHF.

This chain connects TRBV7-3 to TRBJ2-5; 12 bases align to TRBD2. The V gene's germline CDR1 is SGHTA and CDR2 FQGTGA. The length of the CDR3 is 16 residues. V lost 5 bases, J lost 1 base, and 5 bases stayed unmatched. The CDR3 region has the DNA TGTGCCAGCAGCACAGGACTAGCGGGGATCCAAGAGACCCAGTACTTC. This sequence encodes CASSTGLAGIQETQYF.

This clonotype was observed a handful of times. The chain carries TRBV6-5 and TRBJ1-1; a weak D match, TRBD1 (5 bases). Germline values: CDR1 MNHEY, CDR2 SVGAGI. The CDR3 length is 12 residues. Trimming removed 6 bases from V and 3 bases from J, with 8 bases in between. CDR3 sequence: CASSLGDTEAFF. CDR3 sequence (DNA): TGTGCCAGCAGCCTAGGGGACACTGAAGCTTTCTTT.

In its sample, this clonotype was seen a few times. This rearrangement joins TRBV12-3 or TRBV12-4 to TRBJ1-1; D unresolved. This CDR3 has 14 residues. V shed 3 bases and J shed 6 bases, with 14 bases lying between them. CDR3 in DNA: TGTGCCAGCAGTTTTAAGGGATTCAGCGCTGAAGCTTTCTTT. The encoded protein is CASSFKGFSAEAFF.

This clonotype was seen only a few times. The chain carries TRBV15 and TRBJ2-7; 8 bases line up with TRBD1. This CDR3 is built from 15 residues. CDR1 is LNHNV, CDR2 YYDKDF, per germline (reference sequence). Trimming cost V 0 bases and J 5 bases; bases outside gene matches: 6. The CDR3 DNA reads TGTGCCACCAGCAGAGATGTGCCAGGGGGCCACGAGCAGTACTTC. Protein sequence: CATSRDVPGGHEQYF.

This clonotype was observed many times. The rearrangement joins TRBV7-2 to TRBJ1-5; D gene unclear. Trimming removed 3 bases at V and 3 bases at J, with 3 bases between. There are 12 residues in the CDR3. In germline, CDR1 is SGHTA, CDR2 FQGNSA. CDR3 in amino acids: CASSFPNQPQHF. The CDR3 DNA sequence: TGTGCCAGCAGCTTCCCCAATCAGCCCCAGCATTTT.

The chain combines TRBV5-1 with TRBJ2-5, with a possible D match to TRBD2 (5 bases). The CDR3 sequence is 13 residues long. Trimming took off 4 bases at V and 5 bases at J, with 12 bases between the two ends. Germline loops: CDR1 SGHRS, CDR2 YFSETQ. The CDR3 DNA is TGCGCCAGCAGCCCCGGAGGATGGGAGACCCAGTACTTC. As protein: CASSPGGWETQYF.

This clonotype occurred a few times. This sequence joins TRBV12-3 or TRBV12-4 and TRBJ2-2, with D tentatively TRBD2 (6 bases). There are 16 residues in the CDR3. With 4 bases removed from V and 0 bases from J, the gap between germline ends came to 12 bases. The CDR3 nucleotides are TGTGCCAGCAGTTCGCGGGGATTCGCGAACACCGGGGAGCTGTTTTTT. Residues: CASSSRGFANTGELFF.

The chain combines TRBV3-1 with TRBJ2-7; 7 bases map to TRBD1. V lost 4 bases and J lost 2; bases outside the gene matches: 5. Germline-derived CDR1 and CDR2 are LGHDT and YNNKEL (reference sequence). The CDR3 consists of 14 residues. This CDR3 reads CASSPRGTAYEQYF. Here the CDR3 DNA reads TGTGCCAGCAGCCCCCGAGGGACAGCCTACGAGCAGTACTTC.

The chain couples TRBV7-4 to TRBJ1-4, with a weak D call TRBD1 (5 bases). This CDR3 spans 14 amino acids. Trimming stripped 5 bases from V and 4 bases from J, with 11 bases between. Germline CDR1 is SGHVT and CDR2 is SQSDAQ. CDR3 in amino acids: CASSLQGLNEKLFF. For the CDR3, the DNA is TGTGCCAGCAGCCTTCAGGGTCTTAATGAAAAACTGTTTTTT.

This clonotype was observed at least ten times. The chain employs TRBV12-3 or TRBV12-4 and TRBJ1-2; unclear D gene. This CDR3 has 12 residues. Trimming removed 3 bases from V and 6 bases from J, with 8 bases in between. The CDR3 nucleotides are TGTGCCAGCAGTTTTCCCGGGGATGGCTACACCTTC. Protein: CASSFPGDGYTF.